The 18 T cell receptor beta chains below were found in one sample sequenced in a study of T cell responses to AZD1222 COVID-19 vaccine. Repertoires were generated with immunoSEQ multiplex PCR, while TCRdb's copy carries only in-frame clones and drops some. The table has 100,000 or so clones, around 90% seen once. The sequencing here drew on peripheral blood, taken on day 0 of AZD1222 vaccination. The receptor set was obtained from an adult in good health.

The rearrangement links TRBV4-2 to TRBJ2-1; D gene ambiguous. The CDR3 totals 16 residues. The germline gives CDR1 LGHNA, CDR2 YNFKEQ. V was trimmed by 1 base and J by 0 bases, leaving 10 bases between them. The chain's CDR3 is CASSQVDFFSYNEQFF. The CDR3 coding sequence is TGTGCCAGCAGCCAAGTTGATTTCTTCTCCTACAATGAGCAGTTCTTC.

This clone was observed a handful of times. The same CDR3 is also encoded by other DNA sequences in this sample. The chain is built from TRBV19 and TRBJ2-3; TRBD2 matches 9 bases. Germline V gene data show CDR1 as LNHDA and CDR2 as SQIVND (reference sequence). The ends lost 3 bases at V and 5 bases at J; junction bases unmatched: 3. This CDR3 has 14 residues. The CDR3 loop reads CASSIAGGQDTQYF. The CDR3 bases are TGTGCCAGTAGTATCGCGGGGGGGCAAGATACGCAGTATTTT.

The chain employs TRBV18 and TRBJ2-3; 13 bases are a match to TRBD2. Germline V gene lookup returns CDR1 KGHSH and CDR2 LQKENI. J was trimmed by 5 bases and V by 4 bases; bases with no gene match: 6. This CDR3 comprises 16 residues. This chain's CDR3 is CASSQAGLAGVDTQYF. CDR3 nucleotide sequence: TGTGCCAGCTCACAGGCCGGACTAGCGGGAGTAGATACGCAGTATTTT.

The chain recombines TRBV19 with TRBJ1-5; TRBD1 agrees at 7 bases. V lost 10 bases and J lost 4; bases outside the gene matches: 10. CDR3 size: 14 residues. Germline CDR1 and CDR2: LNHDA and SQIVND (reference sequence). In nucleotides, the CDR3 is TGTGCCATTAGCAGGGGGAGCGGGAATCAGCCCCAGCATTTT. This translates into CAISRGSGNQPQHF.

The chain joins TRBV6-5 to TRBJ2-5; no definite D call. Germline CDR1 MNHEY, CDR2 SVGAGI. V was pared by 7 bases and J by 5 bases, with 11 bases between. The CDR3 spans 12 residues. CDR3 residues: CASNSDGETQYF. CDR3 coding DNA: TGTGCCAGCAATAGTGACGGGGAGACCCAGTACTTC.

The rearrangement uses TRBV6-1 and TRBJ2-3; D gene ambiguous. CDR3 length: 14 residues. Germline values: CDR1 MNHNS, CDR2 SASEGT. V lost 1 base and J lost 0, with 5 bases in between. CDR3 sequence (DNA): TGTGCCAGCAGTGAAGGGACGAGCACAGATACGCAGTATTTT. Translated, it gives CASSEGTSTDTQYF.

The CDR3 region is CASSQFSGTLGREAFF. The DNA of the CDR3 is TGCGCCAGCAGCCAATTTTCGGGGACTCTCGGACGTGAAGCTTTCTTT. The V call is TRBV4-1, the J call TRBJ1-1; D possibly corresponds to TRBD1 (5 bases). From germline, CDR1 is MGHRA and CDR2 YSYEKL. The CDR3 has 16 residues. Trimming removed 2 bases from V and 7 bases from J, with 20 bases in between.

With regard to this clone: This CDR3 is also generated by other DNA sequences in the sample. This chain uses TRBV2 with TRBJ1-5; possible D gene TRBD1, 6 bases. Germline CDR1 and CDR2: SNHLY and FYNNEI. This CDR3 is built from 14 residues. Trimming pared 3 bases from V and 6 bases from J, leaving 12 bases between. CDR3 coding DNA: TGTGCCAGCAGTGAGAACCAGGGGTCTCAGCCCCAGCATTTT. It translates to CASSENQGSQPQHF.

The chain has TRBV23-1 and TRBJ1-5; D remains unclear. TRBV23-1 is an ORF, with its function uncertain. This CDR3 is 10 amino acids long. Between the trimmed V and J ends, which lost 10 bases and 9 bases, there was a span of 10 bases. The CDR3 protein is CAIYGWPQHF. In nucleotides, the CDR3 is TGCGCCATCTATGGTTGGCCCCAGCATTTT.

The chain has TRBV15 and TRBJ1-4, with a tentative D call TRBD1 (5 bases). V shed 3 bases and J shed 0 bases, with 8 bases lying between them. The CDR3 runs 15 residues. The germline V gene encodes CDR1 LNHNV and CDR2 YYDKDF (reference sequence). The CDR3 nucleotides read TGTGCCACCAGCAGTCGGACAACAACTAATGAAAAACTGTTTTTT. Protein sequence: CATSSRTTTNEKLFF.

This chain joins TRBV19 and TRBJ2-7; tentatively, D is TRBD2 (7 bases). The ends were cut back, 2 bases at V and 5 bases at J, with 19 bases in the middle. The germline gives CDR1 LNHDA, CDR2 SQIVND (reference sequence). The length of the CDR3 is 16 residues. The CDR3 region is CASSIWVGQGRDEQYF. The CDR3 bases are TGTGCCAGTAGTATATGGGTAGGGCAGGGGAGGGACGAGCAGTACTTC.

The chain combines TRBV11-1 with TRBJ1-4; D is ambiguous. The V gene's germline CDR1 is SGHAT and CDR2 FQDESV (reference sequence). The germline V and J ends were trimmed by 2 bases and 8 bases, with 9 bases remaining between them. This CDR3 has 13 amino acids. The CDR3 DNA sequence: TGTGCCAGCAGCTTAAAGACACAGGAAAAACTGTTTTTT. Translating gives CASSLKTQEKLFF.

The CDR3 DNA sequence: TGTGCCAGCAGCCAGACCCAGGGCTTCACTGAAGCTTTCTTT. It specifies CASSQTQGFTEAFF. This chain uses TRBV11-3 with TRBJ1-1, with TRBD1 as a possible D gene (5 bases). CDR1 and CDR2 from the germline V gene are SGHNT and YENEEA. Trimming stripped 5 bases from V and 4 bases from J, with 14 bases between. This CDR3 region has 14 residues.

V and J are TRBV27 and TRBJ1-1, with D possibly TRBD1 on 6 matching bases. CDR3 length equals 15 residues. Germline CDR1 reads MNHEY; CDR2 reads SMNVEV (reference sequence). Trimming removed 1 base from V and 4 bases from J, with 13 bases in between. The CDR3 DNA sequence: TGTGCCAGCAGTTTATTGTGGACAGCGACCACTGAAGCTTTCTTT. Amino acid sequence: CASSLLWTATTEAFF.

V gene TRBV5-1 combines with J gene TRBJ1-1, with 7 positions matching TRBD1. The junction had 4 bases not matched to a gene; V was cut back by 4 bases and J by 7 bases. Germline assignment: CDR1 SGHRS and CDR2 YFSETQ. The CDR3 loop spans 12 amino acids. CDR3 region: CASSPQGDEAFF. CDR3 DNA sequence: TGCGCCAGCAGCCCGCAGGGGGATGAAGCTTTCTTT.

V and J are TRBV19 and TRBJ1-5, with unresolved D. Germline V gene lookup returns CDR1 LNHDA and CDR2 SQIVND (reference sequence). Trimming cost V 8 bases and J 0 bases, with 8 bases left between them. The CDR3 is 13 residues long. The DNA of the CDR3 is TGTGCCAGTCAGGTCCATAGCAATCAGCCCCAGCATTTT. Residues: CASQVHSNQPQHF. The full variable domain, its missing parts supplied by reference TRBV19 and TRBJ1-5, is DGGITQSPKYLFRKEGQNVTLSCEQNLNHDAMYWYRQDPGQGLRLIYYSQIVNDFQKGDIAEGYSVSREKKESFPLTVTSAQKNPTAFYLCASQVHSNQPQHFGDGTRLSIL.

The J gene is TRBJ2-3, the V gene TRBV2; tentative D call: TRBD2 (6 bases). Germline assignment: CDR1 SNHLY and CDR2 FYNNEI. V was clipped by 3 bases and J by 3 bases, with 16 bases between them. The CDR3 has 16 amino acids. The CDR3 region is CASSDSGGILTDTQYF. Here the CDR3 DNA reads TGTGCCAGCAGTGATAGTGGGGGGATTCTTACAGATACGCAGTATTTT.

The chain couples TRBV7-9 to TRBJ1-2; D ambiguous. The CDR3 consists of 15 residues. V lost 5 bases, J lost 5 bases, and 18 bases lay in between. CDR1 SEHNR and CDR2 FQNEAQ come from the germline V gene (reference sequence). CDR3 sequence (DNA): TGTGCCAGCAGCCCCACCGAGGGAGTAGGGTATGGCTACACCTTC. The encoded protein is CASSPTEGVGYGYTF.